This TCR beta chain was sequenced during a study of blood T cell repertoires in COVID-19. Study overall: Sample material is recorded as cDNA or gDNA derived from T cells, B-cell-depleted T cells, or PBMCs.

Sequencing used immunoSEQ multiplex PCR; TCRdb keeps in-frame clones, though not all of them. The data hold around 110,000 clones, with 76% observed a single time. This sequence was found in a man aged 80 or over with COVID-19, enrolled during active disease. Sequenced sample: peripheral blood.

The CDR3 DNA sequence: TGCGCCAGCAGCTTGGGACAGTACGGCTACACCTTC. Its protein is CASSLGQYGYTF. The chain links TRBV5-1 to TRBJ1-2, with D possibly matching TRBD1 (5 bases). There are 12 residues in the CDR3. The germline gives CDR1 SGHRS, CDR2 YFSETQ. V was shortened by 0 bases and J by 8 bases, with 8 bases between the two germline ends.